This passage covers 26 T cell receptor beta chains from one sample sequenced in a study of OX40 agonist ivuxolimab in advanced cancers. Repertoires were generated with immunoSEQ multiplex PCR, while TCRdb's copy carries only in-frame clones and drops some. The sample holds 55,000 or so clones, around 87% seen once. The sequencing here drew on CD4+ or CD8+ T cells sorted from blood, taken in a trial of the OX40 agonist ivuxolimab. These receptors originate from an adult with an advanced solid tumor such as melanoma, head and neck, liver or kidney cancer.

The V gene is TRBV7-9, the J gene TRBJ2-1; TRBD2 might be the D (5 bases). Germline CDR1 reads SEHNR; CDR2 reads FQNEAQ (reference sequence). There are 17 residues in the CDR3. Trimming pared 5 bases from V and 2 bases from J, leaving 19 bases between. The CDR3, as DNA: TGTGCCAGCAGCGGGTTTCTAGAGGGATTGCCCTACAATGAGCAGTTCTTC. Amino acids: CASSGFLEGLPYNEQFF.

The DNA for the CDR3 is TGTGCCAGCAGCAGAGACCGCGTAAATGAGCAGTTCTTC. Residues: CASSRDRVNEQFF. The V and J genes are TRBV7-2 and TRBJ2-1; D uncertain. The CDR3 is 13 amino acids. V lost 5 bases and J lost 7, with 12 bases in between. Looked up from germline, CDR1 is SGHTA and CDR2 is FQGNSA. Drawing the rest from reference TRBV7-2 and TRBJ2-1, the complete variable domain is GAGVSQSPSNKVTEKGKDVELRCDPISGHTALYWYRQSLGQGLEFLIYFQGNSAPDKSGLPSDRFSAERTGGSVSTLTIQRTQQEDSAVYLCASSRDRVNEQFFGPGTRLTVL.

V and J are TRBV19 and TRBJ1-5; possible D gene TRBD1, 6 bases. Trimming removed 5 bases at V and 3 bases at J, with 20 bases between. CDR1 is LNHDA and CDR2 is SQIVND in the germline V gene (reference sequence). This CDR3 comprises 17 residues. This CDR3 reads CASSLGRTELPNQPQHF. CDR3 nucleotide sequence: TGTGCCAGTAGTCTAGGGAGGACAGAACTACCCAATCAGCCCCAGCATTTT.

Worth noting for this clone: Other nucleotide sequences in the sample specify the same CDR3. The V and J genes are TRBV7-9 and TRBJ2-7; D could derive from TRBD1 or TRBD2 (5 bases each). The ends were cut back, 3 bases at V and 3 bases at J, with 9 bases in the middle. This CDR3 spans 13 amino acids. Per germline, CDR1 SEHNR and CDR2 FQNEAQ (reference sequence). The DNA of the CDR3 is TGTGCCAGCAGCTTGGTTGGGGGCTACGAGCAGTACTTC. Protein product: CASSLVGGYEQYF.

This sequence joins TRBV6-5 and TRBJ2-7; D tentatively fits TRBD1 or TRBD2 (5 bases each). There are 12 residues in the CDR3. Trimming cost V 8 bases and J 3 bases, with 11 bases left between them. Germline V gene lookup returns CDR1 MNHEY and CDR2 SVGAGI. The CDR3 region has the DNA TGTGCCAGCTCCGAGGGGCTCTACGAGCAGTACTTC. Translating it yields CASSEGLYEQYF.

The chain recombines TRBV10-3 with TRBJ2-7; 10 bases fit TRBD2. CDR1 is ENHRY, CDR2 SYGVKD, per germline. The CDR3 is made up of 15 amino acids. V shed 4 bases and J 6 bases; nucleotides not matched to a gene: 9. The CDR3 DNA reads TGTGCCATCAGTGTATCTAGCGGGAGCTCGGGCGAGCAGTACTTC. Its protein product is CAISVSSGSSGEQYF.

By share, this clone ranks as medium-sized. The J gene is TRBJ2-7, the V gene TRBV11-2; D perhaps matches TRBD2 (6 bases). V was shortened by 3 bases and J by 3 bases, with 9 bases between the two germline ends. Germline V CDR1 and CDR2: SGHAT, FQNNGV. CDR3 length equals 13 residues. This CDR3 is CASSLGLNYEQYF. As DNA, the CDR3 is TGTGCCAGCAGCTTGGGACTCAACTACGAGCAGTACTTC.

Note on this clone: A far larger clone is off by one base, so a read error is likely. Different DNA sequences within this sample yield the same CDR3. The CDR3 nucleotides read TGCGCCAGCAGCTTGGCGCTTATAAGCTCCTACAATGAGCAGTTCTTC. This translates into CASSLALISSYNEQFF. The chain carries TRBV5-1 and TRBJ2-1; D is unclear. V lost 0 bases to trimming and J lost 0 bases, with 10 bases between them. This CDR3 has 16 amino acids. Germline CDR1 SGHRS, CDR2 YFSETQ.

The chain couples TRBV6-5 to TRBJ2-5, with 8 nucleotides matching TRBD2. The J call may be wrong; the DNA end is better matched by TRBJ2-7. This CDR3 spans 13 amino acids. Per the germline V gene, CDR1 is MNHEY and CDR2 is SVGAGI. CDR3 in amino acids: CASNPGGTYEQYF. The CDR3 nucleotides are TGTGCCAGCAACCCGGGGGGGACCTACGAGCAGTACTTC.

This clone was found a few times. This chain connects TRBV19 to TRBJ1-5, with a possible D match to TRBD1 (6 bases). Germline V gives CDR1 LNHDA, CDR2 SQIVND (reference sequence). This CDR3 contains 14 residues. Trimming pared 6 bases from V and 3 bases from J, leaving 12 bases between. This CDR3 reads CASRVTGLNQPQHF. In nucleotides, the CDR3 is TGTGCCAGTAGAGTGACAGGACTCAATCAGCCCCAGCATTTT.

The V call is TRBV29-1, the J call TRBJ2-2; the match to TRBD2 covers 12 bases. The germline V gene has CDR1 SQVTM and CDR2 ANQGSEA. V lost 6 bases, J lost 5 bases, and 4 bases stayed unmatched. The CDR3 extends over 14 amino acids. CDR3 DNA sequence: TGCAGCGTCCTAGCGGGAGGGCCAACCGGGGAGCTGTTTTTT. It yields the protein CSVLAGGPTGELFF.

This clone appeared once. The genes are TRBV27 and TRBJ2-4, with TRBD1 as a possible D gene (5 bases). With 10 bases removed from V and 0 bases from J, the gap between germline ends came to 10 bases. Germline CDR1 and CDR2: MNHEY and SMNVEV (reference sequence). The CDR3 covers 13 residues. The CDR3 loop is CAIPTEAKNIQYF. Written as DNA, the CDR3 is TGTGCCATCCCGACAGAAGCCAAAAACATTCAGTACTTC.

The gene calls are TRBV18 and TRBJ2-3, with D possibly matching TRBD1 (5 bases). The CDR3 contains 14 residues. V lost 3 bases, J lost 5 bases, and 12 bases lay in between. Germline V lookup: CDR1 KGHSH, CDR2 LQKENI. In DNA, the CDR3 is TGTGCCAGCTCACCGGTGGGGCAGGGAGATACGCAGTATTTT. Its translation: CASSPVGQGDTQYF.

The rearrangement uses TRBV7-2 and TRBJ1-5; D is unresolved. CDR3 size: 13 residues. Germline-derived CDR1 and CDR2 are SGHTA and FQGNSA. Trimming took off 5 bases at V and 7 bases at J, with 12 bases between the two ends. The CDR3 loop is CASSPDPSQPQHF. The CDR3 DNA reads TGTGCCAGCAGCCCAGATCCCTCCCAGCCCCAGCATTTT.

The chain combines TRBV10-3 with TRBJ2-7, with a tentative D call TRBD1 (6 bases). Trimming removed 6 bases from V and 6 bases from J, with 18 bases in between. CDR1 ENHRY and CDR2 SYGVKD come from the germline V gene. The CDR3 is 14 amino acids. CDR3 bases: TGTGCCATCAGCGCAACAGGGATCCTCGCCGAGCAGTACTTC. Amino acids: CAISATGILAEQYF.

Notes on this clone: At one end, the junction sequence differs from germline, possibly due to a read error. The chain uses TRBV5-4 and TRBJ2-1; D gene uncertain. The V gene's germline CDR1 is SGHNT and CDR2 YYREEE (reference sequence). CDR3 length: 18 amino acids. CDR3 in DNA: TGTGCCAGCCGCTTGGGTGAGAGGAGTTTCGTAGGTACACATGAGCAGTTCTTC. Translation: CASRLGERSFVGTHEQFF.

The chain combines TRBV7-2 with TRBJ2-2; TRBD2 aligns across 11 bases. The CDR3 totals 18 residues. V lost 3 bases to trimming and J lost 5 bases; unmatched junction nucleotides: 11. Germline lookup yields CDR1 SGHTA and CDR2 FQGNSA. The CDR3 DNA reads as TGTGCCAGCAGCTTCGTAGCTCAGGGACTAGCGGAAACCGGGGAGCTGTTTTTT. Translating gives CASSFVAQGLAETGELFF.

The chain has TRBV27 and TRBJ1-1; D is possibly TRBD1 (5 bases). The CDR3 runs to 15 residues. Deletions cut 8 bases from V and 4 bases from J, with 20 bases between. CDR1 is MNHEY, CDR2 SMNVEV, per germline (reference sequence). This chain's CDR3 is CASGSRDGGATEAFF. The DNA of the CDR3 is TGTGCCAGCGGCTCCAGGGATGGTGGGGCCACTGAAGCTTTCTTT.

The V and J genes are TRBV7-3 and TRBJ1-1, with D unresolved. V was cut by 8 bases and J by 0 bases, with 7 bases left in between. This CDR3 has 12 residues. Germline CDR1 SGHTA, CDR2 FQGTGA. The CDR3 sequence: CASGAMNTEAFF. CDR3 nucleotides: TGTGCCAGCGGCGCAATGAACACTGAAGCTTTCTTT.

This chain connects TRBV10-1 to TRBJ2-7; the D gene is possibly TRBD2 (6 bases). With 2 bases removed from V and 6 bases from J, the gap between germline ends came to 11 bases. The CDR3 contains 13 residues. Germline assignment: CDR1 WNHNN and CDR2 SYGVQD (reference sequence). Written as DNA, the CDR3 is TGCGCCAGCAGTGAGGTGGGAGCGGGCGAGCAGTACTTC. Translation: CASSEVGAGEQYF.

The chain employs TRBV7-9 and TRBJ1-1, with TRBD1 matching over 7 bases. V lost 4 bases, J lost 5 bases, and 7 bases stayed unmatched. The germline gives CDR1 SEHNR, CDR2 FQNEAQ (reference sequence). CDR3 length: 14 residues. CDR3 sequence reads: CASSSKLTGTEAFF. The CDR3 bases are TGTGCCAGCAGCTCCAAATTGACAGGGACTGAAGCTTTCTTT.

A few counts support this clone. This chain joins TRBV28 and TRBJ2-6; tentatively, D is TRBD1 (6 bases). CDR1 is MDHEN and CDR2 is SYDVKM in the germline V gene. Trimming pared 6 bases from V and 2 bases from J, leaving 14 bases between. CDR3 length equals 16 residues. The CDR3 here is CASSFATGTGANVLTF. CDR3 in DNA: TGTGCCAGCAGCTTCGCGACAGGAACTGGGGCCAACGTCCTGACTTTC.

This sequence joins TRBV18 and TRBJ2-1; the D gene is possibly TRBD1 (6 bases). Trimming left V 0 bases short and J 3 bases short, with 9 bases between. CDR1 and CDR2 from the germline V gene are KGHSH and LQKENI. CDR3 size: 15 residues. CDR3 coding DNA: TGTGCCAGCTCACCACCGCAGGGGCTCTACAATGAGCAGTTCTTC. Its protein product is CASSPPQGLYNEQFF.

This chain connects TRBV10-3 to TRBJ2-4; TRBD1 aligns across 9 bases. This CDR3 is built from 13 residues. J lost 5 bases, V lost 11 bases, and 7 bases had no gene match. Germline V CDR1 and CDR2: ENHRY, SYGVKD. CDR3 DNA: TGTGCCGTCGCCGGGACAGGGCAAAACATTCAGTACTTC. This codes for CAVAGTGQNIQYF.

The rearrangement links TRBV5-1 to TRBJ1-2; 10 bases fit TRBD1. After removal of 3 bases from V and 2 bases from J, the junction contained 13 bases not matched to a gene. The CDR3 runs to 18 residues. Germline lookup yields CDR1 SGHRS and CDR2 YFSETQ. CDR3 in DNA: TGCGCCAGCAGCTCCACCGGGACAGGGGTCCTAGACAACTATGGCTACACCTTC. Translating gives CASSSTGTGVLDNYGYTF.

The J gene is TRBJ2-5, the V gene TRBV2, with a tentative D call TRBD2 (7 bases). The closer fit of TRBJ2-7 to the DNA end suggests the J call may be wrong. From germline, CDR1 is SNHLY and CDR2 FYNNEI. This CDR3 is 15 amino acids long. Here the CDR3 reads CASSRNRGGTYEQYF. The DNA of the CDR3 is TGTGCCAGCAGCCGTAATAGGGGGGGGACCTACGAGCAGTACTTC.